The rows below give T cell receptor beta chains drawn from one sample of a study of type 1 regulatory T cells. Their antigen targets remain unknown. One entry per CDR3 protein, called by TCRdb with MiXCR from the reads. The sample holds tens of thousands of distinct CDR3 sequences; less than 25% are singletons and the top ten take 8.3%. The source material was cultured type 1 regulatory T (Tr1) cells, either the whole culture or a sorted fraction (not recorded which). The source is a human donor in good health. The CDR3 runs from the conserved cysteine through the conserved F or W. The D gene is left open where the match is weak. Size tells how often a clone was seen (once, few, many) or the class of an expanded clone, and some rows leave it out.

>TRBV20-1|TRBJ2-1|TRBD1|few
CSAPGQGEQFF
TGCAGTGCTCCAGGACAGGGGGAGCAGTTCTTC
>TRBV24-1|TRBJ2-5|.|few
CATSDTIRTIQYF
TGTGCCACCAGTGACACCATCCGGACTATCCAGTACTTC
>TRBV6-1|TRBJ2-2|.|.
CASSRIAGELFF
TGTGCCAGTTCCAGGATCGCCGGGGAGCTGTTTTTT
>TRBV28|TRBJ1-3|TRBD1|few
CASSLGLVSGYRDRGNTIYF
TGTGCCAGCAGCCTTGGATTGGTCTCGGGATACCGGGACAGGGGAAACACCATATATTTT
>TRBV10-3|TRBJ2-7|.|.
CAISGTTYEQYF
TGTGCCATCAGTGGGACTACCTACGAGCAGTACTTC
>TRBV20-1|TRBJ1-4|TRBD1|.
CSAPGQGDGVEKLFF
TGCAGTGCCCCGGGACAGGGGGATGGTGTAGAAAAACTGTTTTTT
>TRBV7-6|TRBJ2-1|TRBD2|.
CASSKVGTSTPNEQFF
TGTGCCAGCAGCAAAGTCGGGACTAGCACCCCCAATGAGCAGTTCTTC
>TRBV20-1|TRBJ2-5|.|few
CSAPAAGRQETQYF
TGCAGTGCTCCCGCGGCAGGGAGACAAGAGACCCAGTACTTC
>TRBV12-3/TRBV12-4|TRBJ2-1|.|few
CASSVYSGASYNEQFF
TGTGCCAGCAGTGTATATTCAGGGGCCTCCTACAATGAGCAGTTCTTC
>TRBV12-3/TRBV12-4|TRBJ2-6|.|.
CASIGNARGPGANVLTF
TGTGCCAGCATCGGGAATGCCAGAGGACCTGGGGCCAACGTCCTGACTTTC
>TRBV3-1|TRBJ2-7|TRBD2|few
CASSQRASGNEQYF
TGTGCCAGCAGCCAAAGGGCTAGCGGGAACGAGCAGTACTTC
>TRBV5-1|TRBJ2-1|.|.
CASSIDSGIAGNEQFF
TGCGCCAGCAGCATCGACAGCGGTATCGCGGGCAATGAGCAGTTCTTC
>TRBV3-1|TRBJ2-1|TRBD1|few
CASRYGAGTGAGGQFF
TGTGCCAGCAGATACGGTGCCGGGACAGGGGCCGGGGGGCAGTTCTTC
>TRBV20-1|TRBJ2-1|TRBD2|once
CSARDGSGRAGNEQFF
TGCAGTGCTAGAGATGGGAGCGGGAGGGCAGGGAATGAGCAGTTCTTC
>TRBV4-3|TRBJ2-3|TRBD2|few
CASRLSGSWTDTQYF
TGCGCCAGCAGATTAAGCGGGAGCTGGACGGATACGCAGTATTTT
>TRBV6-1|TRBJ2-7|.|.
CASVRRDEQYF
TGTGCCAGCGTAAGAAGGGACGAGCAGTACTTC
>TRBV2|TRBJ2-1|.|many
CASSGQGGFGEQFF
TGTGCCAGCAGTGGGCAGGGGGGTTTCGGTGAGCAGTTCTTC
>TRBV3-1|TRBJ1-1|TRBD1|few
CASSQVRGGNTEAFF
TGTGCCAGCAGCCAAGTTCGAGGGGGCAACACTGAAGCTTTCTTT
>TRBV20-1|TRBJ1-5|TRBD1|many
CSGKPSDRGFQPQHF
TGCAGTGGTAAACCCTCGGACAGGGGATTCCAGCCCCAGCATTTT
>TRBV30|TRBJ2-2|.|.
CAWSVLRTGELFF
TGTGCCTGGAGTGTGCTACGAACCGGGGAGCTGTTTTTT
>TRBV5-4|TRBJ2-3|.|.
CASSYDLAPGTDTQYF
TGTGCCAGCAGCTACGACCTAGCGCCCGGGACAGATACGCAGTATTTT
>TRBV5-1|TRBJ2-1|.|.
CASSLNVGVIGNEQFF
TGCGCCAGCAGCTTGAATGTTGGGGTAATCGGGAATGAGCAGTTCTTC
>TRBV6-1|TRBJ1-4|.|few
CASTRPTTGLNEKLFF
TGTGCCAGCACCAGGCCCACGACGGGTCTTAATGAAAAACTGTTTTTT
>TRBV28|TRBJ2-3|TRBD2|.
CASTLPSSGWSTDTQYF
TGTGCCAGCACCCTACCCTCTAGCGGGTGGAGCACAGATACGCAGTATTTT
>TRBV19|TRBJ2-7|TRBD2|few
CASSMRETYEQYF
TGTGCCAGTAGTATGCGGGAGACCTACGAGCAGTACTTC
>TRBV5-1|TRBJ1-1|.|few
CASSLGVGGGNTEAFF
TGCGCCAGCAGCTTGGGAGTAGGAGGGGGGAACACTGAAGCTTTCTTT
>TRBV3-1|TRBJ1-5|.|.
CASSRDVGNQPQHF
TGTGCCAGCAGCCGTGACGTGGGCAATCAGCCCCAGCATTTT
>TRBV7-2|TRBJ2-7|.|.
CASSGGAGLSEQYF
TGTGCCAGCAGCGGGGGCGCCGGGCTAAGCGAGCAGTACTTC